These 28 T cell receptor beta chains came from one sample sequenced in a study of blood T cell repertoires in COVID-19. Assay used: immunoSEQ multiplex PCR; TCRdb lists only in-frame clones, some missing. Among 220,000 or so clones listed, roughly 88% were seen once. The sequenced sample consisted of PBMCs or T cells enriched from blood (not recorded which). The receptors here all came from a woman in her forties or fifties with acute COVID-19.

The rearrangement links TRBV28 to TRBJ1-5; TRBD1 aligns across 8 bases. With V trimmed by 6 bases and J by 7 bases, 8 bases remained unmatched. The CDR3 is made up of 14 amino acids. Germline V CDR1 and CDR2: MDHEN, SYDVKM. The CDR3 loop is CASSSGGGGQPQHF. CDR3 DNA sequence: TGTGCCAGCAGCTCAGGGGGCGGGGGACAGCCCCAGCATTTT. Using reference TRBV28 and TRBJ1-5 for the parts outside the CDR3, the full variable domain is DVKVTQSSRYLVKRTGEKVFLECVQDMDHENMFWYRQDPGLGLRLIYFSYDVKMKEKGDIPEGYSVSREKKERFSLILESASTNQTSMYLCASSSGGGGQPQHFGDGTRLSIL.

This clone was detected a few times. The rearrangement joins TRBV9 to TRBJ2-7; D is possibly TRBD1 (6 bases). The CDR3 is 13 amino acids. V lost 4 bases, J lost 3 bases, and 11 bases lay in between. The germline V gene has CDR1 SGDLS and CDR2 YYNGEE. CDR3 DNA: TGTGCCAGCAGCCCGGGGACACACTACGAGCAGTACTTC. Encoded protein: CASSPGTHYEQYF.

This chain links TRBV9 with TRBJ2-3, with TRBD1 matching 11 bases. This CDR3 has 15 residues. CDR1 is SGDLS, CDR2 YYNGEE, per germline. The junction had 5 bases not matched to a gene; V was cut back by 4 bases and J by 4 bases. CDR3 sequence (DNA): TGTGCCAGCAGCCAGGACAGGGGGCCTGCAGATACGCAGTATTTT. This encodes CASSQDRGPADTQYF.

This clone was recorded only once. The rearrangement joins TRBV9 to TRBJ1-3; no clear D gene. Germline-derived CDR1 and CDR2 are SGDLS and YYNGEE. Between the trimmed V and J ends, which lost 7 bases and 14 bases, there was a span of 19 bases. There are 12 residues in the CDR3. CDR3 region: CASSTEGADVYF. The DNA of the CDR3 is TGTGCCAGCTCTACCGAGGGAGCGGATGTATATTTT. Variable domain in full (rest from reference TRBV9 and TRBJ1-3): DSGVTQTPKHLITATGQRVTLRCSPRSGDLSVYWYQQSLDQGLQFLIQYYNGEERAKGNILERFSAQQFPDLHSELNLSSLELGDSALYFCASSTEGADVYFGEGSWLTVV.

The chain carries TRBV9 and TRBJ2-2; 7 bases align to TRBD1. The CDR3 totals 17 residues. Germline CDR1 is SGDLS and CDR2 is YYNGEE. J was trimmed by 5 bases and V by 0 bases; bases with no gene match: 10. CDR3 region: CASSVGPQGFGTGELFF. The DNA of the CDR3 is TGTGCCAGCAGCGTAGGGCCACAGGGGTTCGGAACCGGGGAGCTGTTTTTT.

The CDR3 region has the DNA TGCGCCAGCAGCTTGGGAGACACTGAAGCTTTCTTT. As protein: CASSLGDTEAFF. The V call is TRBV5-1, the J call TRBJ1-1, with D uncertain. V was shortened by 0 bases and J by 3 bases, with 3 bases between the two germline ends. The germline V gene has CDR1 SGHRS and CDR2 YFSETQ. The CDR3 has 12 amino acids. The full variable domain, completed using reference TRBV5-1 and TRBJ1-1, is KAGVTQTPRYLIKTRGQQVTLSCSPISGHRSVSWYQQTPGQGLQFLFEYFSETQRNKGNFPGRFSGRQFSNSRSEMNVSTLELGDSALYLCASSLGDTEAFFGQGTRLTVV.

The chain is built from TRBV4-2 and TRBJ1-1; TRBD1 aligns across 7 bases. The length of the CDR3 is 15 residues. Germline assignment: CDR1 LGHNA and CDR2 YNFKEQ. Trimming took 2 bases from V and 5 from J; bases not matched to a gene: 8. In nucleotides, the CDR3 is TGTGCCAGCAGCCAACTCGACAGGGTAGGAACTGAAGCTTTCTTT. Its protein product is CASSQLDRVGTEAFF.

The rearrangement uses TRBV7-9 and TRBJ2-2; D is undetermined. The CDR3 spans 11 residues. Deletions cut 11 bases from V and 10 bases from J, with 14 bases between. The germline V gene encodes CDR1 SEHNR and CDR2 FQNEAQ (reference sequence). CDR3 nucleotides: TGTGCCCCCGAGGAGCCGGCGGAGCTGTTTTTT. This codes for CAPEEPAELFF.

This rearrangement joins TRBV28 to TRBJ2-7, with TRBD2 identical over 10 bases. This CDR3 has 13 amino acids. Germline values: CDR1 MDHEN, CDR2 SYDVKM. Trimming removed 6 bases from V and 4 bases from J; junction bases left unmatched: 3. The CDR3: CASRGTSVYEQYF. The CDR3 nucleotides read TGTGCCAGCAGAGGGACTAGCGTATACGAGCAGTACTTC.

The V and J genes are TRBV7-2 and TRBJ2-1; D is unresolved. Germline CDR1 and CDR2: SGHTA and FQGNSA. This CDR3 contains 13 residues. Trimming took off 6 bases at V and 4 bases at J, with 10 bases between the two ends. The CDR3 is CASRDSAYNEQFF. In DNA form, the CDR3 reads TGTGCCAGCAGGGATTCAGCGTACAATGAGCAGTTCTTC. The full variable domain, with the rest looked up from reference TRBV7-2 and TRBJ2-1, is GAGVSQSPSNKVTEKGKDVELRCDPISGHTALYWYRQSLGQGLEFLIYFQGNSAPDKSGLPSDRFSAERTGGSVSTLTIQRTQQEDSAVYLCASRDSAYNEQFFGPGTRLTVL.

The genes are TRBV11-2 and TRBJ2-5; D possibly corresponds to TRBD1 (6 bases). V lost 4 bases to trimming and J lost 0 bases, with 6 bases between them. Germline CDR1 reads SGHAT; CDR2 reads FQNNGV. CDR3 length: 13 amino acids. DNA of the CDR3: TGTGCCAGCAGCTGGACAGACCAAGAGACCCAGTACTTC. It translates to CASSWTDQETQYF. The variable domain in full, with the rest retrieved from reference TRBV11-2 and TRBJ2-5, is EAGVAQSPRYKIIEKRQSVAFWCNPISGHATLYWYQQILGQGPKLLIQFQNNGVVDDSQLPKDRFSAERLKGVDSTLKIQPAKLEDSAVYLCASSWTDQETQYFGPGTRLLVL.

The chain carries TRBV3-1 (or the pseudogene TRBV3-2) and TRBJ2-1; D possibly corresponds to TRBD1 (6 bases). Germline V gene sequence: CDR1 LGHDT, CDR2 YNNKEL (reference sequence). V dropped 6 bases and J dropped 9 bases, with 9 bases sitting between them. This CDR3 region has 11 residues. CDR3 in amino acids: CASRGAAEQFF. Here the CDR3 DNA reads TGTGCCAGCAGGGGGGCGGCTGAGCAGTTCTTC.

The chain joins TRBV6-5 to TRBJ2-4, with D possibly TRBD1 on 6 matching bases. This CDR3 has 11 amino acids. The germline gives CDR1 MNHEY, CDR2 SVGAGI. Trimming took 11 bases from V and 3 from J, leaving 8 bases between them. The CDR3 nucleotides read TGTGCCGGACAGAGCAAAAACATTCAGTACTTC. It specifies CAGQSKNIQYF.

The chain is built from TRBV6-5 and TRBJ2-5; 7 bases fit TRBD2. With V trimmed by 1 base and J by 4 bases, 6 bases remained unmatched. CDR1 is MNHEY, CDR2 SVGAGI, per germline. The length of the CDR3 is 15 residues. CDR3 DNA: TGTGCCAGCAGTTACTTGGGAGGGTTGGCAGAGACCCAGTACTTC. As protein: CASSYLGGLAETQYF.

This rearrangement joins TRBV2 to TRBJ1-5; D call uncertain. V lost 5 bases, J lost 0 bases, and 17 bases lay in between. Germline V gene sequence: CDR1 SNHLY, CDR2 FYNNEI. The CDR3 consists of 17 residues. CDR3 protein: CASSPRRASVSNQPQHF. The DNA for the CDR3 is TGTGCCAGCAGTCCCCGAAGAGCGTCTGTTAGCAATCAGCCCCAGCATTTT.

The rearrangement links TRBV4-1 to TRBJ2-2, with 10 bases identical to TRBD2. This CDR3 comprises 18 residues. Germline V gives CDR1 MGHRA, CDR2 YSYEKL. Trimming took 0 bases from V and 2 from J; bases not matched to a gene: 6. CDR3 sequence reads: CASSQDTRTSGNTGELFF. The DNA for the CDR3 is TGCGCCAGCAGCCAAGATACCCGGACTAGCGGTAACACCGGGGAGCTGTTTTTT.

The V and J genes are TRBV7-2 and TRBJ2-1, with 8 bases matching TRBD1. The CDR3 is made up of 13 amino acids. J lost 5 bases, V lost 5 bases, and 2 bases had no gene match. CDR1 is SGHTA and CDR2 is FQGNSA in the germline V gene. CDR3 residues: CASSRDRNNEQFF. In DNA form, the CDR3 reads TGTGCCAGCAGCCGGGACAGGAACAATGAGCAGTTCTTC.

The chain uses TRBV3-1 (or the pseudogene TRBV3-2) and TRBJ1-1, with 7 positions matching TRBD1. With 4 bases clipped from V and 0 bases from J, the junction kept 2 bases outside the gene matches. This CDR3 contains 14 residues. Germline CDR1 and CDR2: LGHDT and YNNKEL (reference sequence). The CDR3 sequence is CASSRGQMNTEAFF. In DNA form, the CDR3 reads TGTGCCAGCAGCCGGGGACAGATGAACACTGAAGCTTTCTTT.

The chain is built from TRBV6-5 and TRBJ1-1; 7 positions agree with TRBD1. This CDR3 spans 15 amino acids. Germline V gene data show CDR1 as MNHEY and CDR2 as SVGAGI. The junction had 4 bases not matched to a gene; V was cut back by 0 bases and J by 3 bases. The CDR3 DNA is TGTGCCAGCAGTTACTCCAGCAGGGGGTACACTGAAGCTTTCTTT. Encoded protein: CASSYSSRGYTEAFF.

This rearrangement joins TRBV5-1 to TRBJ1-1; D not certain. This CDR3 is 11 amino acids long. The ends were cut back, 2 bases at V and 8 bases at J, with 7 bases in the middle. Germline values: CDR1 SGHRS, CDR2 YFSETQ. This CDR3 reads CASSFGSEAFF. In nucleotides, the CDR3 is TGCGCCAGCAGCTTCGGTTCCGAAGCTTTCTTT.

CDR3 residues: CASSLAGGNTEAFF. The CDR3 nucleotides are TGTGCCAGCAGCTTAGCAGGGGGGAACACTGAAGCTTTCTTT. The V and J genes are TRBV7-9 and TRBJ1-1; tentative D call: TRBD1 (6 bases). The CDR3 contains 14 residues. V lost 0 bases to trimming and J lost 1 base, with 6 bases between them. Germline assignment: CDR1 SEHNR and CDR2 FQNEAQ (reference sequence).

The rearrangement links TRBV4-1 to TRBJ1-1; D ambiguous. Trimming removed 2 bases from V and 8 bases from J, with 15 bases in between. Per the germline V gene, CDR1 is MGHRA and CDR2 is YSYEKL. CDR3 length equals 14 residues. CDR3 amino acids: CASSQKNEGLEAFF. CDR3 bases: TGCGCCAGCAGCCAAAAGAATGAGGGTTTGGAAGCTTTCTTT.

The chain has TRBV12-3 or TRBV12-4 and TRBJ1-2; no firm D call. Between the trimmed V and J ends, which lost 3 bases and 6 bases, there was a span of 11 bases. The CDR3 loop spans 13 amino acids. For the CDR3, the DNA is TGTGCCAGCAGTTTGGCCCCCGCGGATGGCTACACCTTC. Translation: CASSLAPADGYTF.

V gene TRBV5-8 combines with J gene TRBJ1-2, with a possible D match to TRBD1 (5 bases). The length of the CDR3 is 13 residues. Germline V lookup: CDR1 SGHTS, CDR2 YDEGEE. V was shortened by 0 bases and J by 7 bases, with 10 bases between the two germline ends. CDR3 sequence reads: CASSLDRRGGYTF. The CDR3 DNA sequence: TGTGCCAGCAGCTTGGACAGGCGGGGTGGCTACACCTTC.

CDR3 protein: CASSLNPVTEAFF. The CDR3, as DNA: TGTGCCAGCAGCTTAAACCCAGTAACTGAAGCTTTCTTT. V is TRBV7-2 and J is TRBJ1-1; D ambiguous. The CDR3 is 13 residues long. V lost 2 bases, J lost 5 bases, and 9 bases lay in between. CDR1 and CDR2 from the germline V gene are SGHTA and FQGNSA.

The V gene is TRBV27, the J gene TRBJ1-2; 7 bases map to TRBD1. V was clipped by 4 bases and J by 4 bases; unmatched bases: 9. Germline loops: CDR1 MNHEY, CDR2 SMNVEV (reference sequence). CDR3 length: 15 residues. The DNA of the CDR3 is TGTGCCAGCAGTTATTCAGGGGGAGGCCTCTATGGCTACACCTTC. As protein: CASSYSGGGLYGYTF.

V is TRBV5-6 and J is TRBJ2-7; the match to TRBD1 covers 7 bases. Germline CDR1 and CDR2: SGHDT and YYEEEE. The V segment lost 0 bases and the J segment 0 bases; nucleotides outside the gene matches: 6. The CDR3 has 16 residues. In DNA form, the CDR3 reads TGTGCCAGCAGCTTGGTCGCCAGGGGGATCTCCTACGAGCAGTACTTC. It codes for CASSLVARGISYEQYF.

The J gene is TRBJ1-3, the V gene TRBV11-2; maybe TRBD1 (6 bases). The V and J ends lost 6 bases and 4 bases respectively, with 10 bases between them. Looked up from germline, CDR1 is SGHAT and CDR2 is FQNNGV. The length of the CDR3 is 13 residues. The CDR3 region is CASSGQIGNTIYF. In nucleotides, the CDR3 is TGTGCCAGCAGTGGACAGATAGGAAACACCATATATTTT.